This passage covers 14 T cell receptor beta chains from one sample sequenced in a study of T-cell reconstitution after alpha-beta-depleted transplantation in children. During its preparation, the TCRbeta library received unique molecular identifiers. TCRdb passed the PCR reads through MiXCR, listing each CDR3 protein once. This table has almost 250,000 distinct CDR3 sequences, about 23% appearing once. Here the sequenced sample was PBMCs, taken before TCRalphabeta/CD19-depleted stem cell transplant. Receptors were obtained from a girl aged 2 to 10 with Fanconi anemia, due to receive a stem cell transplant.

This clonotype occurred a few times. The chain has TRBV28 and TRBJ2-5; D not certain. The CDR3 length is 14 residues. Trimming left V 2 bases short and J 2 bases short, with 9 bases between. The germline gives CDR1 MDHEN, CDR2 SYDVKM. CDR3: CASSLRWSQETQYF. The CDR3 DNA sequence: TGTGCCAGCAGTTTACGTTGGTCGCAAGAGACCCAGTACTTC.

This clonotype was recorded a few times. J is TRBJ1-1 and V is TRBV7-8; D gene uncertain. V gave up 0 bases and J gave up 4 bases, with 12 bases separating them. CDR3 size: 15 residues. The germline V gene encodes CDR1 SGHVS and CDR2 FQNEAQ. The CDR3 spells CASSLAISDVTEAFF. The CDR3 nucleotides are TGTGCCAGCAGCTTAGCTATCAGCGACGTCACTGAAGCTTTCTTT.

V and J are TRBV20-1 and TRBJ2-7; D is undetermined. CDR3 size: 11 residues. Deletions cut 6 bases from V and 5 bases from J, with 11 bases between. Germline V lookup: CDR1 DFQATT, CDR2 SNEGSKA (reference sequence). The CDR3 region is CSAPIANEQYF. CDR3 DNA sequence: TGCAGTGCCCCCATCGCAAACGAGCAGTACTTC.

This clonotype was seen repeatedly, ten times or more. The chain has TRBV29-1 and TRBJ2-3; a possible D gene is TRBD2 (5 bases). V lost 5 bases to trimming and J lost 0 bases, with 9 bases between them. CDR3 size: 13 residues. Germline V lookup: CDR1 SQVTM, CDR2 ANQGSEA. DNA of the CDR3: TGCAGCGTTCCGGGGTTAAGCACAGATACGCAGTATTTT. Encoded protein: CSVPGLSTDTQYF.

Comments on this clonotype: The junction does not match germline at one end; this may be a read error. This rearrangement joins TRBV7-3 to TRBJ2-3; TRBD2 agrees at 10 bases. This CDR3 is 16 amino acids long. In germline, CDR1 is SGHTA, CDR2 FQGTGA. The CDR3: CASSFLAGGSTDTEYF. The CDR3 DNA reads as TGTGCCAGCAGCTTCTTAGCGGGGGGCAGCACAGATACGGAGTATTTT.

This clonotype has only a few counts. The rearrangement joins TRBV6-5 to TRBJ1-2; maybe TRBD1 (6 bases). This CDR3 spans 13 amino acids. V was trimmed by 0 bases and J by 7 bases, leaving 9 bases between them. Germline CDR1 reads MNHEY; CDR2 reads SVGAGI. CDR3 loop: CASSYSRGTGYTF. The CDR3 DNA is TGTGCCAGCAGTTACTCGAGGGGGACTGGCTACACCTTC.

This clonotype occurred many times. The CDR3 DNA reads TGTGCCAGCAGCTTAGGTGGCGGGACCCAGTACTTC. As protein: CASSLGGGTQYF. The J gene is TRBJ2-5, the V gene TRBV7-2; D not resolved. There are 12 residues in the CDR3. Trimming took off 1 base at V and 7 bases at J, with 7 bases between the two ends. CDR1 SGHTA and CDR2 FQGNSA come from the germline V gene. The full variable domain, rest sourced from reference TRBV7-2 and TRBJ2-5, is GAGVSQSPSNKVTEKGKDVELRCDPISGHTALYWYRQSLGQGLEFLIYFQGNSAPDKSGLPSDRFSAERTGGSVSTLTIQRTQQEDSAVYLCASSLGGGTQYFGPGTRLLVL.

This clonotype appeared many times. The J gene is TRBJ2-7, the V gene TRBV29-1; D is unclear. V lost 2 bases to trimming and J lost 2 bases, with 7 bases between them. The V gene's germline CDR1 is SQVTM and CDR2 ANQGSEA. CDR3 length: 12 amino acids. The CDR3: CSVETGTYEQYF. The CDR3, as DNA: TGCAGCGTTGAAACCGGAACCTACGAGCAGTACTTC.

This chain links TRBV29-1 with TRBJ1-1; TRBD1 aligns across 9 bases. The CDR3 has 11 amino acids. Per the germline V gene, CDR1 is SQVTM and CDR2 is ANQGSEA. With 7 bases clipped from V and 3 bases from J, the junction kept 0 bases outside the gene matches. The CDR3 reads CSGTGDTEAFF. In DNA, the CDR3 is TGCAGCGGGACAGGGGACACTGAAGCTTTCTTT.

The sample holds many counts of this clonotype. The chain joins TRBV29-1 to TRBJ2-3, with 7 bases that match TRBD2. The CDR3 totals 12 residues. After removal of 4 bases from V and 4 bases from J, the junction contained 2 bases not matched to a gene. The germline V gene has CDR1 SQVTM and CDR2 ANQGSEA. The CDR3 DNA sequence: TGCAGCGTTGTAACTAGCGCAGATACGCAGTATTTT. This gives the protein CSVVTSADTQYF.

At least ten counts were recorded for this clonotype. The genes are TRBV29-1 and TRBJ2-7; a weak D match, TRBD1 (5 bases). The germline V and J ends were trimmed by 1 base and 2 bases, with 12 bases remaining between them. Germline V gives CDR1 SQVTM, CDR2 ANQGSEA. This CDR3 is built from 14 residues. The CDR3 reads CSVEGGSFTYEQYF. The CDR3 DNA reads as TGCAGCGTTGAAGGGGGCAGTTTTACCTACGAGCAGTACTTC.

The rearrangement links TRBV29-1 to TRBJ1-1; D is unresolved. The V end lost 7 bases, the J end lost 1 base, and 10 bases lay between the germline ends. The CDR3 is 12 amino acids. Per germline, CDR1 SQVTM and CDR2 ANQGSEA. The CDR3 sequence is CSARDGNTEAFF. The CDR3 DNA is TGCAGCGCACGCGACGGGAACACTGAAGCTTTCTTT.

This clonotype was found many times. The chain is built from TRBV20-1 and TRBJ2-3, with 7 bases matching TRBD2. Trimming cost V 3 bases and J 4 bases; bases outside gene matches: 10. The germline V gene has CDR1 DFQATT and CDR2 SNEGSKA (reference sequence). The CDR3 has 15 residues. The CDR3 DNA is TGCAGTGCTAGCCCGACTAGCCCCAGGGCAGATACGCAGTATTTT. This encodes CSASPTSPRADTQYF.

This clonotype has ten or more counts. J is TRBJ2-1 and V is TRBV29-1; D is perhaps TRBD2 (6 bases). There are 16 residues in the CDR3. With 3 bases removed from V and 8 bases from J, the gap between germline ends came to 23 bases. The germline V gene has CDR1 SQVTM and CDR2 ANQGSEA. CDR3 sequence reads: CSVDKWGRKNLDEQFF. Written as DNA, the CDR3 is TGCAGCGTTGATAAGTGGGGGAGGAAGAATCTGGATGAGCAGTTCTTC.